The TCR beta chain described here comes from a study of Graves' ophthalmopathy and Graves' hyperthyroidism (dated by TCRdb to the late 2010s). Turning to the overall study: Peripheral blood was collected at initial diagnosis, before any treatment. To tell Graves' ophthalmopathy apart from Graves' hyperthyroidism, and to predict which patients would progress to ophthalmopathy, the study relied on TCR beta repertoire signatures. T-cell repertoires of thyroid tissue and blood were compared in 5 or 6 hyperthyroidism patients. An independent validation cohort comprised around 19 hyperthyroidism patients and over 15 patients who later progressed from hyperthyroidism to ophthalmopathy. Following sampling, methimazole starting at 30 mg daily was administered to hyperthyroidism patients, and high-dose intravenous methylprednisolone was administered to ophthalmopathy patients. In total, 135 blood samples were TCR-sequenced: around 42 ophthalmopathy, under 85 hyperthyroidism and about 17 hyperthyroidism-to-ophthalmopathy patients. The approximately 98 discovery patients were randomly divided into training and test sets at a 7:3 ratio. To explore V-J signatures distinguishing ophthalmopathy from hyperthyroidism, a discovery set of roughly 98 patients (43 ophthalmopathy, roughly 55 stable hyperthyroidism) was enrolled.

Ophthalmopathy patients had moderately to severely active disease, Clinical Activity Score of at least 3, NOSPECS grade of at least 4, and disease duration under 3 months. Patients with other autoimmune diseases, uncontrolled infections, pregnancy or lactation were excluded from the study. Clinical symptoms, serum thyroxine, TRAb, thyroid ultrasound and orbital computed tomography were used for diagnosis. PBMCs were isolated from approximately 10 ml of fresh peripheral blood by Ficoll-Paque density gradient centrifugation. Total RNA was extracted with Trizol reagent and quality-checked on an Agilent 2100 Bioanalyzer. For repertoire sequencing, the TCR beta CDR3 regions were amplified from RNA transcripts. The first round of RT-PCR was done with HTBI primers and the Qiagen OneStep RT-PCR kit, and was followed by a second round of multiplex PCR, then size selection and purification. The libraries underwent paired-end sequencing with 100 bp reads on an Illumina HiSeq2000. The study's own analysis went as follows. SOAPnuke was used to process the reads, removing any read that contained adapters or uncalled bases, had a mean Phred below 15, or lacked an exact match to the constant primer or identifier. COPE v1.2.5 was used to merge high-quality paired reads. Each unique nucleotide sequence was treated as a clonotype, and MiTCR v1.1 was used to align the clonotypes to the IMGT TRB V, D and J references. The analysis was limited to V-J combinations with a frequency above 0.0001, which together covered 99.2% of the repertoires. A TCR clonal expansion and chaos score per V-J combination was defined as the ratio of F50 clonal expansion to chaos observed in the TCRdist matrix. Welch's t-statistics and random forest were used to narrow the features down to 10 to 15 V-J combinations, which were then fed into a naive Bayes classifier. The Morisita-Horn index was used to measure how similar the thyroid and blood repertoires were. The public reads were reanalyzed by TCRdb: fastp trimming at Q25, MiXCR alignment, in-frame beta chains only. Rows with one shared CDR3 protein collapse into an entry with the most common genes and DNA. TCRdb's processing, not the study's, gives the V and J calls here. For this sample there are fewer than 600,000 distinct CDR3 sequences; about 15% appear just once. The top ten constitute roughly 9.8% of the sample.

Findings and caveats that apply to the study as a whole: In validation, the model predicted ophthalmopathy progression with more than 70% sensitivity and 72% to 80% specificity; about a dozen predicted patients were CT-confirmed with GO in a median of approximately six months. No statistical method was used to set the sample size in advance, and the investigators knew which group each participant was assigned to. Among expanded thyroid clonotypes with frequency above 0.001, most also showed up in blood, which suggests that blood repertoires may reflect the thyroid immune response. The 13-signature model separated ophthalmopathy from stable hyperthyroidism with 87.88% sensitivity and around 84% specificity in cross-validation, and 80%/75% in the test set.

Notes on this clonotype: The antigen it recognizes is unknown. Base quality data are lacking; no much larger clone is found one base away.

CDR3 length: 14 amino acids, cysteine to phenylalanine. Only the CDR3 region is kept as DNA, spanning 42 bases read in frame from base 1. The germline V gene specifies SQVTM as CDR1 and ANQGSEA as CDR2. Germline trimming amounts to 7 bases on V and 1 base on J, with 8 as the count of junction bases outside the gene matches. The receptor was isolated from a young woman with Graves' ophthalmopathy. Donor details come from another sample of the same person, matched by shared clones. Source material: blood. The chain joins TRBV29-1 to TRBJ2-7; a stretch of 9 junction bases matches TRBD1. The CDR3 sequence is CSAKRQGGSYEQYF. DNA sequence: TGCAGCGCTAAGAGACAGGGGGGTTCCTACGAGCAGTACTTC.